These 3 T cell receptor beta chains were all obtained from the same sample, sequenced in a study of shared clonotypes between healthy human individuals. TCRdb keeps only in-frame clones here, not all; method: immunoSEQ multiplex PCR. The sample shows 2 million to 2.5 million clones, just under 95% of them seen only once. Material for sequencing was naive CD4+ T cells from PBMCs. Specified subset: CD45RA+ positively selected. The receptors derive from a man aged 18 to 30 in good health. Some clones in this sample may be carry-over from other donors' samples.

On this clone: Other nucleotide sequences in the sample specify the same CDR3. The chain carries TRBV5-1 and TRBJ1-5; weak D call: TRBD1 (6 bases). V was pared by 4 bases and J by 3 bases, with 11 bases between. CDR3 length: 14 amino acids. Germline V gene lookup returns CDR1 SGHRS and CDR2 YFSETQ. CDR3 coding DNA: TGCGCCAGCAGCCTCGGACAGTCCAATCAGCCCCAGCATTTT. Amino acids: CASSLGQSNQPQHF.

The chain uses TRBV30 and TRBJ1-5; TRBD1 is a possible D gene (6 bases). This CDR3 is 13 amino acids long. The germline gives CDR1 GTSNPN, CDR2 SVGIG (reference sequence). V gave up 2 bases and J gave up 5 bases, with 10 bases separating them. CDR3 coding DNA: TGTGCCTGGAGTCCCAGGGGCCATCAGCCCCAGCATTTT. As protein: CAWSPRGHQPQHF.

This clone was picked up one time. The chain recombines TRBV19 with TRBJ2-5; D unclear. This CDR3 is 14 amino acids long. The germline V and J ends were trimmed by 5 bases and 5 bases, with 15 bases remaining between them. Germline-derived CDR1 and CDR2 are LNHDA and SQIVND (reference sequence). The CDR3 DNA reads TGTGCCAGTAGTTGGACGCTTCTTCGGGAGACCCAGTACTTC. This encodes CASSWTLLRETQYF.